The 22 T cell receptor beta chains below were found in one sample sequenced in a study of CD8+ T cells in alopecia areata. A panel of CD4, CD8alpha, NKG2D, NKG2ACE and other markers served to sort pooled cutaneous lymph node cells. RNA extraction was followed by reverse transcription into cDNA, which acted as the sequencing template. Clones were sequenced by immunoSEQ multiplex PCR, and TCRdb holds only the in-frame ones, with some missing. Observed in the sample are about 270,000 clones, none of them singletons. Material for sequencing was CD4+ T cells sorted from a lymph node. The receptor set was obtained from a C3H/HeJ mouse with alopecia areata. The mice in this strain carry MHC haplotype H2-k.

This clone came up a few times. Genes and germline are mouse. The CDR3 end falls 4 residues outside the read, so it is completed with the germline J gene. This rearrangement joins TRBV1 to TRBJ2-7; TRBD2 aligns across 9 bases. From germline, CDR1 is NSQYPW and CDR2 LRSPGD (reference sequence). CDR3 length equals 14 residues. CDR3 loop: CTCSAGPGGDEQYF. The sequenced part of the CDR3 DNA is TGCACCTGCAGTGCAGGTCCTGGGGGGGAT.

This clone was seen a few times. Here the gene names and germline are mouse. The sequence runs out 4 residues before the end of the CDR3; the remainder is reconstructed from the germline J gene. V is TRBV14 and J is TRBJ1-1, with 8 bases that match TRBD1. The V segment lost 6 bases and the J segment 3 bases; nucleotides outside the gene matches: 7. Germline V lookup: CDR1 SGHDT, CDR2 FRDEAV. This CDR3 contains 14 residues. CDR3 sequence: CASTLTGEDTEVFF. The CDR3 DNA, read in part, is TGTGCCAGCACTCTGACAGGGGAGGACACA.

Only a few counts were recorded for this clone. The germline and genes are mouse ones. The CDR3 end lies 4 residues beyond the end of the read and is filled in from the germline J gene. The chain joins TRBV12-1 to TRBJ2-5; 9 nucleotides match TRBD1. Germline V gives CDR1 SGHSN, CDR2 HYEKVE. The CDR3 has 14 amino acids. The covered CDR3 bases are TGTGCCAGCTCTCTCCGGGACAGGGAAGAC. This codes for CASSLRDRED. The whole CDR3 sequence is CASSLRDREDTQYF.

Concerning this clone: Gene names follow the mouse nomenclature. The CDR3 end falls 4 residues outside the read, so it is completed with the germline J gene. The rearrangement uses TRBV1 and TRBJ2-5, with D maybe TRBD1 (6 bases). Looked up from germline, CDR1 is NSQYPW and CDR2 is LRSPGD (reference sequence). V dropped 0 bases and J dropped 0 bases, with 10 bases sitting between them. This CDR3 contains 16 residues. CDR3 sequence: CTCSADKRGNQDTQYF. CDR3 bases read: TGCACCTGCAGTGCAGATAAAAGGGGGAACCAAGAC.

This clone turned up a few times. These gene names are mouse names. The read falls 4 residues short of the CDR3 end, and the missing part is taken from the germline J gene. This chain connects TRBV1 to TRBJ2-1; 12 bases are a match to TRBD2. The CDR3 runs to 14 residues. Germline V gene data show CDR1 as NSQYPW and CDR2 as LRSPGD (reference sequence). This chain's CDR3 is CTCSGDWGVSEQFF. CDR3 DNA (partial): TGCACCTGCAGTGGGGACTGGGGGGTCTCT.

To note about this clone: Gene labels here are mouse ones. Read data end 4 residues before the CDR3 end; the end is taken from the germline J gene. The gene calls are TRBV31 and TRBJ2-3, with 7 bases lining up with TRBD2. CDR3 length: 12 residues. Germline assignment: CDR1 GKSSPN and CDR2 SITVG. After removal of 5 bases from V and 4 bases from J, the junction contained 3 bases not matched to a gene. The part of the CDR3 DNA that was read is TGTGCCTGGCCTGGGGGAACAGAA. Its translation is CAWPGGTE. The entire CDR3 reads CAWPGGTETLYF.

On this clone itself: The genes and germline here are from mouse. The CDR3 end is not reached by the read, which stops 4 residues before it; the germline J gene fills it in. The rearrangement links TRBV19 to TRBJ2-3; 11 nucleotides align to TRBD1. The CDR3 contains 15 residues. Germline-derived CDR1 and CDR2 are FNHDT and SITEND (reference sequence). The junction had 5 bases not matched to a gene; V was cut back by 8 bases and J by 0 bases. CDR3 residues: CASGGDRGSAETLYF. The part of the CDR3 DNA that was read is TGTGCCAGTGGCGGGGACAGGGGGAGTGCAGAA.

About this clone: The gene symbols are mouse symbols. The read ends 4 residues before the CDR3 terminus; that terminus is restored from the germline J gene. V is TRBV13-1 and J is TRBJ2-3, with 11 positions matching TRBD2. CDR3 length: 16 residues. The V segment lost 5 bases and the J segment 2 bases; nucleotides outside the gene matches: 7. Germline values: CDR1 NSHNY, CDR2 SYGAGN. CDR3 in amino acids: CASRKLGGRVAETLYF. The sequenced CDR3 bases are TGTGCCAGCAGGAAACTGGGGGGGCGCGTTGCAGAA.

There are a few counts of this clone. The germline and genes are mouse ones. Read sequence stops 4 residues before the CDR3 end, and the germline J gene provides the missing end. The rearrangement joins TRBV19 to TRBJ2-3; the match to TRBD1 covers 8 bases. The CDR3 has 15 amino acids. V trimming: 2 bases; J trimming: 3 bases; junction bases outside the gene matches: 5. The germline V gene has CDR1 FNHDT and CDR2 SITEND (reference sequence). The CDR3 here is CASSIGDRRAETLYF. CDR3 DNA, as far as it was read: TGTGCCAGCAGTATTGGGGACAGGAGGGCAGAA.

In its sample, this clone was seen a few times. Mouse gene names and germline throughout. The read finishes 4 residues shy of the CDR3 end, and the germline J gene is used to complete it. V gene TRBV31 combines with J gene TRBJ2-3, with D possibly matching TRBD2 (5 bases). Trimming shortened V by 3 bases and J by 0 bases, and 16 bases separated the two germline ends. CDR3 length: 16 amino acids. Germline V gives CDR1 GKSSPN, CDR2 SITVG. The sequenced part of the CDR3 DNA is TGTGCCTGGAGCCCGCTAACTGGTTCTAGTGCAGAA. Its translation: CAWSPLTGSSAE. The complete CDR3 reads CAWSPLTGSSAETLYF.

A remark on this clone: Gene labels here are mouse ones. The CDR3 goes on 4 residues after the read ends, and that part is filled in from the germline J gene. The chain joins TRBV1 to TRBJ1-2, with 8 bases fitting TRBD1. The CDR3 is 14 amino acids. Germline V CDR1 and CDR2: NSQYPW, LRSPGD (reference sequence). The V gene end was trimmed by 1 base and the J gene end by 3 bases; junction bases not matched to a gene: 1. The sequenced part of the CDR3 DNA is TGCACCTGCAGTGCAGGACAGGGGTACTCC. Its translation: CTCSAGQGYS. From start to end, the CDR3 is CTCSAGQGYSDYTF.

As for this clone: Mouse gene names and germline throughout. The read falls 4 residues short of the CDR3 end, and the missing part is taken from the germline J gene. The gene calls are TRBV13-3 and TRBJ2-3; D possibly corresponds to TRBD2 (6 bases). Trimming left V 3 bases short and J 3 bases short, with 8 bases between. Germline lookup yields CDR1 NNHDY and CDR2 SYVADS. The CDR3 contains 13 residues. The DNA read from the CDR3 is TGTGCCAGCAGTGTGACTGGCGCAGAA. Translating it yields CASSVTGAE. The CDR3 in full is CASSVTGAETLYF.

This clone turned up a few times. Mouse names are used for the genes. The CDR3 end is not reached by the read, which stops 4 residues before it; the germline J gene fills it in. The chain couples TRBV13-3 to TRBJ2-5; 8 bases fit TRBD2. The CDR3 is made up of 14 amino acids. In germline, CDR1 is NNHDY, CDR2 SYVADS. The chain's CDR3 is CASSSGGRTDTQYF. The part of the CDR3 DNA that was read is TGTGCCAGCAGTTCGGGGGGGCGCACAGAC.

This clone was detected a few times. Gene names and germline refer to mouse. The read stops 4 residues short of the end of the CDR3; the missing end is completed from the germline J gene. The chain links TRBV1 to TRBJ2-3, with TRBD2 matching over 12 bases. The germline gives CDR1 NSQYPW, CDR2 LRSPGD (reference sequence). CDR3 size: 17 residues. V shed 2 bases and J 3 bases; nucleotides not matched to a gene: 6. CDR3 amino acids: CTCSARGTGGLAETLYF. CDR3 DNA (partial): TGCACCTGCAGTGCAAGGGGGACTGGGGGGTTGGCAGAA.

To note about this clone: Gene names and germline match the mouse. Read data end 4 residues before the CDR3 end; the end is taken from the germline J gene. The V and J genes are TRBV13-3 and TRBJ2-7; D possibly corresponds to TRBD1 (6 bases). The germline V gene has CDR1 NNHDY and CDR2 SYVADS. The germline V and J ends were trimmed by 2 bases and 2 bases, with 8 bases remaining between them. The CDR3 covers 13 residues. CDR3 amino acids: CASSESGAYEQYF. The CDR3 bases that were read are TGTGCCAGCAGTGAGTCAGGGGCCTAT.

With regard to this clone: Mouse names are used for the genes. The read gets to within 3 residues of the CDR3 end, and the germline J gene fills in the rest. The chain joins TRBV13-3 to TRBJ1-6; 10 nucleotides line up with TRBD1. TRBJ1-6 is known as an ORF, though its function is uncertain. With V trimmed by 8 bases and J by 4 bases, 6 bases remained unmatched. Germline values: CDR1 NNHDY, CDR2 SYVADS. The CDR3 consists of 15 residues. CDR3 DNA (partial): TGTGCCAGAAGGGACAGGGGAATTTATAATTCGCCC. Translation gives CARRDRGIYNSP. Given in full, the CDR3 is CARRDRGIYNSPLYF.

This clone showed up just a few times. The gene names here belong to mouse. The DNA ends 4 residues before the CDR3 does, and the rest of the CDR3 is filled in from the germline J gene. The sample carries other DNA sequences with the same CDR3. The chain recombines TRBV19 with TRBJ2-3; 12 bases match TRBD2. The germline V gene encodes CDR1 FNHDT and CDR2 SITEND (reference sequence). After removal of 4 bases from V and 1 base from J, the junction contained 4 bases not matched to a gene. This CDR3 has 16 amino acids. CDR3 in amino acids: CASSPTGGAGAETLYF. CDR3 bases read: TGTGCCAGCAGTCCGACTGGGGGGGCTGGTGCAGAA.

As regards this clone: Gene names are the mouse ones. The CDR3 here is CAWSGLGTSAETLYF. The sequenced part of the CDR3 DNA is TGTGCCTGGAGCGGACTGGGGACTAGTGCAGAA. This rearrangement joins TRBV31 to TRBJ2-3; 9 bases align to TRBD2. The read ends 4 residues before the CDR3 terminus; that terminus is restored from the germline J gene. Germline loops: CDR1 GKSSPN, CDR2 SITVG. The length of the CDR3 is 15 residues. The V segment lost 3 bases and the J segment 0 bases; nucleotides outside the gene matches: 4. Full variable domain (remainder filled in from reference TRBV31 and TRBJ2-3): AQTIHQWPVAEIKAVGSPLSLGCTIKGKSSPNLYWYWQATGGTLQQLFYSITVGQVESVVQLNLSASRPKDDQFILSTEKLLLSHSGFYLCAWSGLGTSAETLYFGSGTRLTVL.

This clone was observed a handful of times. The gene names given are mouse names. The read comes to an end 4 residues before the CDR3 does, leaving the germline J gene to fill in the end. V gene TRBV13-3 combines with J gene TRBJ2-2, with 7 positions matching TRBD1. The CDR3 is 15 amino acids. The germline V gene encodes CDR1 NNHDY and CDR2 SYVADS. Trimming cost V 5 bases and J 4 bases; bases outside gene matches: 8. The CDR3 here is CASRVTGEGTGQLYF. CDR3 DNA, as far as it was read: TGTGCCAGCAGGGTTACAGGGGAAGGCACCGGG.

This clone was observed a few times. All gene names here are mouse names. The read halts 4 residues ahead of the CDR3 end, with the missing end drawn from the germline J gene. Other DNA sequences of this sample code for an identical CDR3. The chain recombines TRBV5 with TRBJ1-2, with 11 bases lining up with TRBD1. Germline CDR1 LGHNA, CDR2 YNLKQL (reference sequence). J gave up 2 bases and V 3 bases, and 2 bases lay outside the gene matches. This CDR3 region has 15 residues. Incomplete CDR3 DNA: TGTGCCAGCAGCCAGGGGACAGGGGGGAACTCC. It codes for CASSQGTGGNS. From start to end, the CDR3 is CASSQGTGGNSDYTF.

Notes on this clone: Genes and germline come from the mouse. CDR3 DNA, as far as it was read: TGTGCCTGGAGCCCCCTGGGGGACTCCTAT. Translated, it gives CAWSPLGDSY. The whole CDR3 reads CAWSPLGDSYEQYF. The gene calls are TRBV31 and TRBJ2-7; 7 nucleotides align to TRBD2. Read data end 4 residues before the CDR3 end; the end is taken from the germline J gene. The V gene end was trimmed by 3 bases and the J gene end by 0 bases; junction bases not matched to a gene: 5. The CDR3 has 14 residues. The germline gives CDR1 GKSSPN, CDR2 SITVG. The full variable domain, in which reference TRBV31 and TRBJ2-7 provide the parts outside the CDR3, is AQTIHQWPVAEIKAVGSPLSLGCTIKGKSSPNLYWYWQATGGTLQQLFYSITVGQVESVVQLNLSASRPKDDQFILSTEKLLLSHSGFYLCAWSPLGDSYEQYFGPGTRLTVL.

This clone was found a few times. Mouse gene names and germline throughout. The read is 4 residues too short to cover the CDR3 end, so that end is filled in from the germline J gene. The identical CDR3 is also encoded by other nucleotide sequences in the sample. The rearrangement links TRBV19 to TRBJ2-5; TRBD1 matches 8 bases. The CDR3 runs 14 residues. V shed 2 bases and J 3 bases; nucleotides not matched to a gene: 2. Germline-derived CDR1 and CDR2 are FNHDT and SITEND (reference sequence). CDR3 in amino acids: CASSIRDRQDTQYF. The DNA read from the CDR3 is TGTGCCAGCAGTATTCGGGACAGGCAAGAC.